The rows below give T cell receptor beta chains drawn from one sample of a study of T cells expressing NK-cell markers. TCRdb reanalyzed the 5' RACE reads and collapses them to one entry per CDR3 protein, without DNA. The sample table sets out hundreds of thousands of distinct CDR3 sequences. What was sequenced was blood T cells: a sorted CD56 or NKG2C T cell subset, CD4+ or CD8+ T cells, or bulk PBMC T cells (not recorded which). These receptors originate from a man aged 18-75 years in good health. CDR3s include the opening cysteine and the closing phenylalanine or tryptophan.

V	J	CDR3
TRBV18	TRBJ1-6	CASSLDRVSSPLHF
TRBV7-9	TRBJ2-7	CASSLVRTGETYEQYF
TRBV7-8	TRBJ2-7	CASSLRDRVSYEQYF
TRBV19	TRBJ2-3	CASSDVAGTHTDTQYF
TRBV5-1	TRBJ2-3	CASSFVPGLDTDTQYF
TRBV24-1	TRBJ2-1	CATSDSETPYNEQFF
TRBV2	TRBJ2-1	CASQDSLSYNEQFF
TRBV20-1	TRBJ2-1	CSARRSGVYNEQFF
TRBV3-1	TRBJ2-5	CASSPGVQETQYF
TRBV12-3/TRBV12-4	TRBJ2-5	CASSLGSALQETQYF
TRBV20-1	TRBJ2-5	CSARARGGLKETQYF
TRBV11-2	TRBJ2-2	CASSPSGGVGTGELFF
TRBV24-1	TRBJ2-7	CATSDSGQGVFYEQYF
TRBV20-1	TRBJ2-3	CSASGARTDTQYF
TRBV6-6	TRBJ1-5	CASELQSNQPQHF
TRBV7-2	TRBJ1-5	CASSRGGVGQPQHF
TRBV18	TRBJ1-2	CASAGQGFGDGYTF
TRBV12-5	TRBJ1-5	CASGLEQGFNQPQHF
TRBV29-1	TRBJ2-7	CSVVRQFEQYF
TRBV6-1	TRBJ1-4	CASSRTGLKNEKLFF
TRBV6-5	TRBJ1-2	CASSTTGSYGYTF
TRBV12-3/TRBV12-4	TRBJ2-5	CASSPGQGVYRQETQYF
TRBV12-5	TRBJ2-7	CASGPSGTGGSYEQYF
TRBV5-6	TRBJ2-7	CASSLLAGGKFYEQYF
TRBV11-2	TRBJ2-3	CASSSGLRTDTQYF
TRBV5-1	TRBJ2-4	CASSPNFNLAKNIQYF
TRBV5-1	TRBJ2-3	CASSGKAGTDTQYF
TRBV6-1	TRBJ2-2	CASSGTSGPGELFF
TRBV12-3/TRBV12-4	TRBJ2-5	CASSLRTTSGVTQYF
TRBV12-3/TRBV12-4	TRBJ2-7	CASSDYKTTYEQYF
TRBV5-1	TRBJ2-1	CASSLRHALGPSRPYNEQFF
TRBV3-1	TRBJ1-1	CASSQEMGSLMNTEAFF
TRBV29-1	TRBJ1-3	CSVDNRVGNTIYF
TRBV9	TRBJ2-1	CASSGGTGNGEQFF
TRBV15	TRBJ2-5	CATSRVGGGGIQETQYF
TRBV18	TRBJ2-7	CASSPSPGQGGEQYF